This T cell receptor (beta chain) stems from a study of T-cell memory formation after mild COVID-19. Overall study context: TCR clusters showed largely donor specificity.

This clonotype has a single count. This CDR3 has 14 residues. Germline lookup yields CDR1 SGDLS and CDR2 YYNGEE. The V and J ends lost 1 base and 3 bases respectively, with 11 bases between them. TCRdb processed the 5' RACE reads anew with MiXCR; each CDR3 protein has one entry. The data show about 14,000 distinct CDR3 sequences, approximately 19% seen once. This TCR was recovered from an adult woman who had mild COVID-19 (a few samples of this study predate the infection). Cell type and time point are not known. Input material: PBMCs or a T cell subset sorted from them (not recorded which). V and J are TRBV9 and TRBJ2-7, with D unresolved. In DNA form, the CDR3 reads TGTGCCAGCAGCGTAACCCCGGCAGACTACGAGCAGTACTTC. Residues: CASSVTPADYEQYF. The complete variable domain, with remaining parts taken from reference TRBV9 and TRBJ2-7, reads DSGVTQTPKHLITATGQRVTLRCSPRSGDLSVYWYQQSLDQGLQFLIQYYNGEERAKGNILERFSAQQFPDLHSELNLSSLELGDSALYFCASSVTPADYEQYFGPGTRLTVT.